Given below is one T cell receptor (beta chain) in context. What it binds is not known. The data derive from a study of vaccination effects on CD4 cells after COVID-19. When less than 12 days of culture had elapsed, CD4+ T cells were isolated. Each person got two doses of an mRNA SARS-CoV-2 vaccine, BNT162b2 or mRNA-1273. Neither prior SARS-CoV-2 infection nor positive nucleocapsid antibodies were present in the vaccine recipients. From germline, CDR1 is SNHLY and CDR2 FYNNEI. The CDR3 consists of 15 residues. V shed 7 bases and J 1 base; nucleotides not matched to a gene: 6. Sequencing used immunoSEQ multiplex PCR; TCRdb keeps in-frame clones, though not all of them. This table has 40,000 or so clones, approximately 77% appearing once.

This sequence joins TRBV2 and TRBJ2-1, with 8 bases identical to TRBD1. The source was CD4+ T cells from PBMCs cultured without peptide, collected after COVID-19 vaccination. The source of this sequence is a human donor who received a COVID-19 vaccine. CDR3 coding DNA: TGTGCCAGCAACCCGACAGGGGAGTCCTACAATGAGCAGTTCTTC. Translation gives CASNPTGESYNEQFF.